These 19 T cell receptor beta chains originate from one sample sequenced in a study of cytomegalovirus exposure and HLA in healthy donors. Only in-frame clones appear in the TCRdb table, and some are missing; sequencing was by immunoSEQ multiplex PCR. The sample contains tens of thousands of clones, around 97% of which appear only once. The specimen was PBMCs. Every receptor here comes from a woman under 30 in good health and CMV-seropositive.

The CDR3: CASSVRDIYNEQFF. The CDR3, as DNA: TGTGCCAGCAGTGTCCGGGACATCTACAATGAGCAGTTCTTC. This chain links TRBV27 with TRBJ2-1, with D possibly matching TRBD1 (6 bases). V was trimmed by 5 bases and J by 3 bases, leaving 11 bases between them. The germline gives CDR1 MNHEY, CDR2 SMNVEV (reference sequence). The CDR3 covers 14 residues.

This chain uses TRBV11-2 with TRBJ1-1, with D hard to call. Germline loops: CDR1 SGHAT, CDR2 FQNNGV. V gave up 4 bases and J gave up 1 base, with 7 bases separating them. The CDR3 sequence is 13 residues long. CDR3 loop: CASSYSSNTEAFF. In DNA, the CDR3 is TGTGCCAGCAGCTACAGTTCGAACACTGAAGCTTTCTTT.

This rearrangement joins TRBV10-3 to TRBJ2-7, with 13 bases aligning to TRBD2. After removal of 4 bases from V and 0 bases from J, the junction contained 12 bases not matched to a gene. This CDR3 is built from 19 residues. Germline V gives CDR1 ENHRY, CDR2 SYGVKD. This CDR3 is CAISGWTSGSSPDSYEQYF. In DNA form, the CDR3 reads TGTGCCATCAGTGGATGGACTAGCGGGAGCAGTCCCGACTCCTACGAGCAGTACTTC.

This rearrangement joins TRBV28 to TRBJ2-7, with D possibly being TRBD1 (6 bases). This CDR3 contains 15 residues. Per the germline V gene, CDR1 is MDHEN and CDR2 is SYDVKM. Between the trimmed V and J ends, which lost 6 bases and 9 bases, there was a span of 24 bases. For the CDR3, the DNA is TGTGCCAGCAGCCTCTTAGAGGGCAGGGGAACAGTGCAGTACTTC. Its translation: CASSLLEGRGTVQYF.

The chain recombines TRBV9 with TRBJ2-2, with 8 bases identical to TRBD1. V lost 3 bases, J lost 6 bases, and 7 bases stayed unmatched. The CDR3 consists of 15 residues. Germline CDR1 SGDLS, CDR2 YYNGEE. This CDR3 reads CASSARTGWAGELFF. As DNA, the CDR3 is TGTGCCAGCAGCGCGAGGACAGGGTGGGCCGGGGAGCTGTTTTTT.

This sequence joins TRBV28 and TRBJ1-1; possibly TRBD1 for D (5 bases). Trimming stripped 2 bases from V and 1 base from J, with 8 bases between. CDR3 length: 14 residues. In germline, CDR1 is MDHEN, CDR2 SYDVKM. The CDR3 protein is CASSLLGANTEAFF. The CDR3 DNA sequence: TGTGCCAGCAGTTTACTAGGGGCGAACACTGAAGCTTTCTTT.

This CDR3 reads CASSEVSSGIYEQYF. For the CDR3, the DNA is TGTGCCAGCAGTGAAGTATCTAGCGGGATCTACGAGCAGTACTTC. This rearrangement joins TRBV6-1 to TRBJ2-7; TRBD2 aligns across 9 bases. Germline V CDR1 and CDR2: MNHNS, SASEGT. The CDR3 loop spans 15 amino acids. The junction had 4 bases not matched to a gene; V was cut back by 1 base and J by 3 bases.

The chain employs TRBV2 and TRBJ2-7; 7 bases fit TRBD1. J lost 2 bases, V lost 8 bases, and 3 bases had no gene match. Germline V CDR1 and CDR2: SNHLY, FYNNEI. This CDR3 is built from 12 residues. The CDR3 reads CASGQDTYEQYF. The CDR3 region has the DNA TGTGCCAGCGGACAGGATACCTACGAGCAGTACTTC.

This chain joins TRBV14 and TRBJ2-7, with 8 bases lining up with TRBD2. The germline CDR1 and CDR2 sequences are SGHDN and FVKESK. This CDR3 spans 14 amino acids. V dropped 2 bases and J dropped 4; count of bases not matched to a gene: 4. The chain's CDR3 is CASSQLGRAYEQYF. The CDR3 region has the DNA TGTGCCAGCAGCCAACTCGGGAGGGCGTACGAGCAGTACTTC. The full variable domain, its missing parts supplied by reference TRBV14 and TRBJ2-7, is EAGVTQFPSHSVIEKGQTVTLRCDPISGHDNLYWYRRVMGKEIKFLLHFVKESKQDESGMPNNRFLAERTGGTYSTLKVQPAELEDSGVYFCASSQLGRAYEQYFGPGTRLTVT.

The J gene is TRBJ2-7, the V gene TRBV10-3, with 9 bases that match TRBD1. Germline CDR1 reads ENHRY; CDR2 reads SYGVKD. J was trimmed by 3 bases and V by 2 bases; bases with no gene match: 2. CDR3 length: 14 amino acids. In DNA, the CDR3 is TGTGCCATCAGTGAGGGACAGGGGAACTACGAGCAGTACTTC. Protein product: CAISEGQGNYEQYF.

This chain connects TRBV2 to TRBJ2-7; D ambiguous. This CDR3 spans 12 amino acids. The germline V gene has CDR1 SNHLY and CDR2 FYNNEI. V lost 5 bases and J 0 bases, leaving 5 bases between the germline ends. In DNA form, the CDR3 reads TGTGCCAGCAGTTCCAACTCCTACGAGCAGTACTTC. Amino acids: CASSSNSYEQYF.

The chain is built from TRBV9 and TRBJ2-1; D may be TRBD2 (7 bases). The V gene lost 0 bases and the J gene lost 1 base, with 17 bases spanning the gap. CDR1 is SGDLS and CDR2 is YYNGEE in the germline V gene. The CDR3 consists of 18 residues. CDR3 protein: CASSVGGGGIDSYNEQFF. The CDR3 coding sequence is TGTGCCAGCAGCGTAGGGGGGGGCGGGATAGATTCCTACAATGAGCAGTTCTTC.

The V call is TRBV28, the J call TRBJ2-5, with 8 bases aligning to TRBD1. Germline assignment: CDR1 MDHEN and CDR2 SYDVKM. V was clipped by 2 bases and J by 6 bases; unmatched bases: 11. CDR3 length equals 16 residues. The CDR3 region has the DNA TGTGCCAGCAGTTTACTTGGTGGGACAGGCGGGAAGACCCAGTACTTC. It translates to CASSLLGGTGGKTQYF.

This clone was picked up one time. The V call is TRBV7-9, the J call TRBJ2-6, with a possible D match to TRBD1 (6 bases). The V gene's germline CDR1 is SEHNR and CDR2 FQNEAQ (reference sequence). Trimming left V 6 bases short and J 4 bases short, with 25 bases between. This CDR3 has 19 amino acids. The CDR3 DNA is TGTGCCAGCAGTCCATCCAGTGGGGGCGCAAAAGGAGGGGCCAACGTCCTGACTTTC. It encodes CASSPSSGGAKGGANVLTF.

The rearrangement joins TRBV2 to TRBJ1-4, with TRBD1 as a possible D gene (6 bases). V dropped 6 bases and J dropped 4 bases, with 12 bases sitting between them. The V gene's germline CDR1 is SNHLY and CDR2 FYNNEI. The CDR3 contains 14 residues. CDR3 nucleotide sequence: TGTGCCAGCAGGACAGGCACCATTAATGAAAAACTGTTTTTT. Its protein is CASRTGTINEKLFF.

The J gene is TRBJ2-7, the V gene TRBV29-1; 11 bases align to TRBD2. The CDR3 sequence is 14 residues long. V was pared by 6 bases and J by 2 bases, with 6 bases of the junction left unmatched. The germline CDR1 and CDR2 sequences are SQVTM and ANQGSEA. The CDR3 is CSVATSGNTYEQYF. In DNA, the CDR3 is TGCAGCGTCGCGACTAGCGGGAACACCTACGAGCAGTACTTC.

This chain uses TRBV4-2 with TRBJ2-6, with D possibly TRBD1 on 6 matching bases. Germline V CDR1 and CDR2: LGHNA, YNFKEQ. This CDR3 is built from 16 residues. Trimming removed 4 bases from V and 0 bases from J, with 10 bases in between. CDR3 sequence reads: CASSPGQTSGANVLTF. The CDR3 region has the DNA TGTGCCAGCAGCCCCGGACAGACCTCTGGGGCCAACGTCCTGACTTTC.

This sequence joins TRBV6-5 and TRBJ2-5; D is possibly TRBD1 (6 bases). Trimming took 5 bases from V and 5 from J, leaving 18 bases between them. The CDR3 length is 15 residues. Germline V gene sequence: CDR1 MNHEY, CDR2 SVGAGI. DNA of the CDR3: TGTGCCAGCAGTCCCCTGGACAGACCTTGGGAGACCCAGTACTTC. Its translation is CASSPLDRPWETQYF.

This chain connects TRBV6-1 to TRBJ1-5; D may be TRBD1 (5 bases). This CDR3 comprises 14 residues. Germline V gives CDR1 MNHNS, CDR2 SASEGT. Trimming pared 7 bases from V and 7 bases from J, leaving 17 bases between. CDR3 loop: CASNSGAGRQPQHF. The CDR3 DNA is TGTGCCAGCAATAGCGGGGCGGGTAGGCAGCCCCAGCATTTT.